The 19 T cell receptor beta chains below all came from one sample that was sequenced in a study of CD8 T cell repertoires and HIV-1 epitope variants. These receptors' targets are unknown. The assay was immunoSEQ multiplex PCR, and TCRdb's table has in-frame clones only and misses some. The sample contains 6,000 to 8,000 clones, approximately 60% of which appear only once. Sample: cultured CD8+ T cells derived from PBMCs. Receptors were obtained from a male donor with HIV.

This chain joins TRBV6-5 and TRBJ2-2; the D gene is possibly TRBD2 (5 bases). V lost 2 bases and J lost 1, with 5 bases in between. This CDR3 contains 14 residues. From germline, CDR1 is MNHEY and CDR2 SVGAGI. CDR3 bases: TGTGCCAGCAGTTACGGGAGGAACACCGGGGAGCTGTTTTTT. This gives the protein CASSYGRNTGELFF.

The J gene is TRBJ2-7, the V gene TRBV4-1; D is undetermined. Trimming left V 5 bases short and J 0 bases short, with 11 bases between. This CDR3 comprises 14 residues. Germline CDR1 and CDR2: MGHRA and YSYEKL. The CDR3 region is CASSREVASYEQYF. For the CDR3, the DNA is TGCGCCAGCAGCAGGGAAGTTGCCTCCTACGAGCAGTACTTC.

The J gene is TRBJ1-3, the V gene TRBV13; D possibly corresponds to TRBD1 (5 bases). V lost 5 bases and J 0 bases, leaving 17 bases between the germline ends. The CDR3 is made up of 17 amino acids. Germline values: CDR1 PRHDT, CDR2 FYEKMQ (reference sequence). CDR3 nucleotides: TGTGCCAGCAGCGGTGGATTTGGGGCTAGCTCTGGAAACACCATATATTTT. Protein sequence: CASSGGFGASSGNTIYF.

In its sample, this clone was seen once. The CDR3 here is CASRLQGETYEQYF. The DNA for the CDR3 is TGTGCCAGCAGGCTACAGGGGGAAACCTACGAGCAGTACTTC. This chain uses TRBV6-4 with TRBJ2-7; TRBD1 matches 8 bases. The CDR3 covers 14 residues. Germline assignment: CDR1 MRHNA and CDR2 SNTAGT. With 6 bases clipped from V and 2 bases from J, the junction kept 6 bases outside the gene matches.

CDR3 in DNA: TGTGCCAGCACCTTGACCCTAAACACCGGGGAGCTGTTTTTT. The encoded protein is CASTLTLNTGELFF. This rearrangement joins TRBV7-2 to TRBJ2-2; D is undetermined. V was cut by 7 bases and J by 2 bases, with 11 bases left in between. The CDR3 is 14 amino acids. Per the germline V gene, CDR1 is SGHTA and CDR2 is FQGNSA.

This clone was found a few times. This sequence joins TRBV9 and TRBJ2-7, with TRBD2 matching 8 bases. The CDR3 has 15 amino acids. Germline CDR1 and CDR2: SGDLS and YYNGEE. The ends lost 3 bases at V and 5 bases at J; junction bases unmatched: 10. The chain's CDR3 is CASSAAPGGQHEQYF. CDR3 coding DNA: TGTGCCAGCAGCGCTGCCCCGGGAGGGCAACACGAGCAGTACTTC.

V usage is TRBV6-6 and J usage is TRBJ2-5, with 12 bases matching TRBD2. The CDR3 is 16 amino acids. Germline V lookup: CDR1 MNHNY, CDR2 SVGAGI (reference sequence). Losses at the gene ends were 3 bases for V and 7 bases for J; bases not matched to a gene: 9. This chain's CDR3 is CASSYLAGGDKRTQYF. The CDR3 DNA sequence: TGTGCCAGCAGTTATCTAGCGGGGGGGGACAAAAGGACCCAGTACTTC.

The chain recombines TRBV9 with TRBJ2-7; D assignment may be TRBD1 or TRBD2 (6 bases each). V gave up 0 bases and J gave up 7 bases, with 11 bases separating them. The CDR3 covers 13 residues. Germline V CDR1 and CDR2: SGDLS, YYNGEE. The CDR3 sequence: CASSVGGAEEQYF. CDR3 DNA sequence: TGTGCCAGCAGCGTAGGGGGGGCTGAAGAGCAGTACTTC.

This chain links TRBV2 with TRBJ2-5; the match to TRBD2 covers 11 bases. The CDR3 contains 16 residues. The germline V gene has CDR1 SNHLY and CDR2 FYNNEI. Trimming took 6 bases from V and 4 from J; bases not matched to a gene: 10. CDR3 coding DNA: TGTGCCAGCAGATCCCGTTTAGCGGGGGGGTCAGAGACCCAGTACTTC. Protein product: CASRSRLAGGSETQYF.

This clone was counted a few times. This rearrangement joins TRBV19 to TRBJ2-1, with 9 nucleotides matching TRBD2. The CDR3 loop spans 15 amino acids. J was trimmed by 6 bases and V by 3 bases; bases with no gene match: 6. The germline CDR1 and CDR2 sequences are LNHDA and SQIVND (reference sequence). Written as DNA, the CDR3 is TGTGCCAGTAGTATCCGTAGCGGGGGTGGCAATGAGCAGTTCTTC. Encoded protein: CASSIRSGGGNEQFF.

CDR3: CASSTRDRIPYGYTF. The CDR3 DNA follows: TGTGCCAGCAGCACACGGGACAGGATACCTTATGGCTACACCTTC. The V call is TRBV11-1, the J call TRBJ1-2; 8 positions agree with TRBD1. J was trimmed by 5 bases and V by 5 bases; bases with no gene match: 10. The germline V gene has CDR1 SGHAT and CDR2 FQDESV (reference sequence). CDR3 length: 15 residues.

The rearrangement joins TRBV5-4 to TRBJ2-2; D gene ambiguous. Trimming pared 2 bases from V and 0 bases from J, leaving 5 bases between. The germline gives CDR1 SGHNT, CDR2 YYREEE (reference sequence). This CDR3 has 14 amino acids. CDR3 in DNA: TGTGCCAGCAGCTTCGATGCGAACACCGGGGAGCTGTTTTTT. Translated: CASSFDANTGELFF. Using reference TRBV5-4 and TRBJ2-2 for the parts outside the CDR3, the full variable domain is ETGVTQSPTHLIKTRGQQVTLRCSSQSGHNTVSWYQQALGQGPQFIFQYYREEENGRGNFPPRFSGLQFPNYSSELNVNALELDDSALYLCASSFDANTGELFFGEGSRLTVL.

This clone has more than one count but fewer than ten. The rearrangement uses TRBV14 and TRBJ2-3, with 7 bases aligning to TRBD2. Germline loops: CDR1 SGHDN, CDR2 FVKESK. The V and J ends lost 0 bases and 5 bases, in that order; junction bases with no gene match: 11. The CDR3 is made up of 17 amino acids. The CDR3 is CASSQDRREGRGDTQYF. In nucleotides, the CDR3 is TGTGCCAGCAGCCAAGATAGGAGGGAGGGCCGGGGAGATACGCAGTATTTT.

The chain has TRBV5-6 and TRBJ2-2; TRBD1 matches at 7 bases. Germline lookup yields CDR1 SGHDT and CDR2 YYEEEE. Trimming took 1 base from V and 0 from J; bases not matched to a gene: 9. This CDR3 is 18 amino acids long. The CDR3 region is CASSLLGAGTANTGELFF. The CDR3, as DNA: TGTGCCAGCAGCTTGTTAGGAGCCGGGACAGCGAACACCGGGGAGCTGTTTTTT. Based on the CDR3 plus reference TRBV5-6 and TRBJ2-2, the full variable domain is DAGVTQSPTHLIKTRGQQVTLRCSPKSGHDTVSWYQQALGQGPQFIFQYYEEEERQRGNFPDRFSGHQFPNYSSELNVNALLLGDSALYLCASSLLGAGTANTGELFFGEGSRLTVL.

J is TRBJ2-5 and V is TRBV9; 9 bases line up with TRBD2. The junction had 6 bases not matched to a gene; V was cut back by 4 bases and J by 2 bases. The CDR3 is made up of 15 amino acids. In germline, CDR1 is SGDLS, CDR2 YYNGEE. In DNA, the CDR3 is TGTGCCAGCAGCTTACCAGCGGGGGGTCAAGAGACCCAGTACTTC. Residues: CASSLPAGGQETQYF.

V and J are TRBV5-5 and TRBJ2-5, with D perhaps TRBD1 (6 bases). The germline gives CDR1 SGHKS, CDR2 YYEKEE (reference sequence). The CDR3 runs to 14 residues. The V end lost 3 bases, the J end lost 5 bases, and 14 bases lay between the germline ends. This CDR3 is CASSYRQAVETQYF. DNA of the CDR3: TGTGCCAGCAGCTATAGACAGGCAGTGGAGACCCAGTACTTC.

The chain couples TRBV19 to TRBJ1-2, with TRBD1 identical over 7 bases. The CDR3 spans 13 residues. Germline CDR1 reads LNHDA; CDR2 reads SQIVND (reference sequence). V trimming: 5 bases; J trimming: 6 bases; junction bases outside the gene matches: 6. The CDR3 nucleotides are TGTGCCAGTAGTTCCGGACAGGCGAATGGCTACACCTTC. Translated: CASSSGQANGYTF. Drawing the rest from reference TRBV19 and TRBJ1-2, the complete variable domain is DGGITQSPKYLFRKEGQNVTLSCEQNLNHDAMYWYRQDPGQGLRLIYYSQIVNDFQKGDIAEGYSVSREKKESFPLTVTSAQKNPTAFYLCASSSGQANGYTFGSGTRLTVV.

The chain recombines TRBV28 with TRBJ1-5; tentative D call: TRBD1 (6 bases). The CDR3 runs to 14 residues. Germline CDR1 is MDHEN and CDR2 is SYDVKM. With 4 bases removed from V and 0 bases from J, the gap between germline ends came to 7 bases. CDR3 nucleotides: TGTGCCAGCAGTTCACAGGGTAGCAATCAGCCCCAGCATTTT. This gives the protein CASSSQGSNQPQHF. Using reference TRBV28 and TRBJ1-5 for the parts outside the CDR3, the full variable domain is DVKVTQSSRYLVKRTGEKVFLECVQDMDHENMFWYRQDPGLGLRLIYFSYDVKMKEKGDIPEGYSVSREKKERFSLILESASTNQTSMYLCASSSQGSNQPQHFGDGTRLSIL.

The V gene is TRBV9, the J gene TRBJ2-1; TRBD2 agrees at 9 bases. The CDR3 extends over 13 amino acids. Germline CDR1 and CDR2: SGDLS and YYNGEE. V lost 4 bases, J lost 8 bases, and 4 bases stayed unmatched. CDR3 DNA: TGTGCCAGCAGCAAAATAGCGGGAGATGAGCAGTTCTTC. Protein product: CASSKIAGDEQFF.